This T cell receptor (beta chain) stems from a study of blood T cell repertoires in COVID-19. Turning to the study itself: Donors in the United States, Italy and Spain gave samples during acute or convalescent COVID-19. Sample material is recorded as cDNA or gDNA derived from T cells, B-cell-depleted T cells, or PBMCs.

In the study's own analysis: Reference gene primer amplification gave nucleated cell count estimates. Clones were read by immunoSEQ multiplex PCR, and TCRdb kept only the in-frame ones, dropping some. V, J and clone size reflect that table, while D and trimming were determined from the DNA. Altogether roughly 190,000 clones are present, roughly 85% being singletons, with the ten largest covering less than 9%. Germline CDR1 is SGHVS and CDR2 is FNYEAQ. This CDR3 contains 15 residues. The trim removed 4 bases at V and 7 bases at J, leaving 7 bases unmatched. The clonotype comes from an older woman with acute or convalescent COVID-19. The specimen was peripheral blood. This rearrangement joins TRBV7-6 to TRBJ2-1, with TRBD2 matching 10 bases. The CDR3 loop reads CASSYGLAAMNEQFF. DNA of the CDR3: TGTGCCAGCAGCTACGGACTAGCGGCGATGAATGAGCAGTTCTTC.